This T cell receptor (beta chain) appears in the sequencing data of a study of OX40 agonist ivuxolimab in advanced cancers. Looking at the study overall: The costimulatory receptor OX40 (CD134) was targeted by ivuxolimab, a fully human IgG2 agonistic monoclonal antibody. Intravenous ivuxolimab was administered to patients every 2 weeks at six dose levels: 0.01, 0.1, 0.3, 1.5, 3 and 10 mg/kg. Of the roughly 51 patients in dose escalation, 19 had hepatocellular carcinoma, around 15 had melanoma, 9 had renal cell carcinoma and 9 had head and neck cancer. In the dose-escalation cohort, 82.7% of patients were male, and the mean age was approximately 55 years, with a range of roughly 20 to 80. Prior anti-PD-1, anti-PD-L1 or anti-CTLA-4 therapy was permitted, and 40% to 50% of dose-escalation patients had received checkpoint inhibitors. Partial responses occurred in three dose-escalation patients, of whom one had hepatocellular carcinoma and two had cutaneous melanoma. Peripheral TCRbeta sequencing was intended to test whether TCR sequence diversity was altered and clonal T-cell expansion was caused by ivuxolimab. The monotherapy dose-escalation portion (N of about 50 patients) of the phase I ivuxolimab trial is reported in the paper. Overall study results and their limits: At doses of 0.1 to 3.0 mg/kg, clonal expansion of both CD4+ and CD8+ T cells in blood was seen between baseline and week 6. The antigen specificity of the peripheral T cells that underwent clonal expansion was not determined. In the 0.1-3.0 mg/kg groups, partial responders were among the patients with the lowest normalized peripheral clonal expansion, particularly in CD8+ T cells. After ivuxolimab, more expanded clones were found on average in CD8+ T cells than in CD4+ T cells. Low levels of normalized T-cell clonal expansion were also seen in some patients who did not respond.

Sequences LNHNV (CDR1) and YYDKDF (CDR2) are obtained from the germline V gene (reference sequence). From the cysteine up to the phenylalanine, the CDR3 has a length of 17 residues. The only DNA kept is the CDR3, 51 bases in frame from the first base. Clipping removes 0 bases from V and 0 bases from J, with 2 as the unmatched junction base count. To sequence the TCRbeta CDR3 region, genomic DNA was isolated from the sorted cells. The immunoSEQ Assay was used for sequencing of TCRbeta CDR3 regions. The clones in this table, taken by TCRdb from immuneACCESS, are in-frame only. Not every clone is retained; where verified, under half of the shortfall comes from an unresolved V gene, and the cause of the rest is unknown. Recorded for this sample are some 65,000 clones; about nine tenths of them occurred a single time. The ten largest clones capture approximately 2% of the sample. Patients with autoimmune disease history or receiving systemic immunosuppression were excluded from the trial. In every dose cohort, peripheral blood was drawn for TCR sequencing at baseline, cycle 4 day 1, and cycle 7 day 1. The samples were taken from a phase I, first-in-human, multicenter, open-label dose-escalation trial of ivuxolimab. Adults with locally advanced or metastatic melanoma, renal cell, hepatocellular, or head and neck squamous cell carcinoma were enrolled in the trial. Before TCR sequencing, CD4+ T cells and CD8+ T cells were sorted from peripheral blood as separate populations.

A few counts support this clone. This receptor's antigen is unknown. No per-base quality is available; no much larger clone lies one base away. The TCR sequence derives from an adult with an advanced solid tumor such as melanoma, head and neck, liver or kidney cancer. The sequence joins TRBV15 to TRBJ2-3; 11 middle bases align to TRBD2. The sample consisted of CD4+ or CD8+ T cells sorted from blood, taken in a trial of the OX40 agonist ivuxolimab. The CDR3 reads as follows: CATSRDRLAGSTDTQYF. The DNA reads TGTGCCACCAGCAGAGACAGACTAGCGGGAAGCACAGATACGCAGTATTTT.